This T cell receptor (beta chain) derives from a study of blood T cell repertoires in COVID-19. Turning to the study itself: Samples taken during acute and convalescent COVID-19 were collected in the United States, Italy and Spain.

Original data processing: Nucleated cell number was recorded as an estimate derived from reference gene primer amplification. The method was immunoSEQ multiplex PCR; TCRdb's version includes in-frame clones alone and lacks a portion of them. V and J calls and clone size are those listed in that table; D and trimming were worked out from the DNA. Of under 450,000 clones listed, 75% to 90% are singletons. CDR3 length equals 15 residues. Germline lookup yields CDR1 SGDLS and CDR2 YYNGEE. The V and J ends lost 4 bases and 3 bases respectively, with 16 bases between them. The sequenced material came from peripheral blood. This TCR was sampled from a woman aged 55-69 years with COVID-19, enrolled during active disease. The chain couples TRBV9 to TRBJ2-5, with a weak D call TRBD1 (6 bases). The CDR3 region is CASSKEGTGKETQYF. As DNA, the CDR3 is TGTGCCAGCAGCAAAGAGGGAACAGGGAAAGAGACCCAGTACTTC.